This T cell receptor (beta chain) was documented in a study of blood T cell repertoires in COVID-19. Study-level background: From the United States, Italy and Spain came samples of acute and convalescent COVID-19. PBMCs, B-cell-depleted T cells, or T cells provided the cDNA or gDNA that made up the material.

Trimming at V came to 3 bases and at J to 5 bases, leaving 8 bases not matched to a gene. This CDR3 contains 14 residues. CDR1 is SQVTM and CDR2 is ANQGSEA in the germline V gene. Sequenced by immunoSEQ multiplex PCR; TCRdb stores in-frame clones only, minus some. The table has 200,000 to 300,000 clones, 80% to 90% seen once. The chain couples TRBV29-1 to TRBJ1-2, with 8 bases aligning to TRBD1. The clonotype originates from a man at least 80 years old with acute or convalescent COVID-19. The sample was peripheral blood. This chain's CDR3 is CSVDRSGTGYGYTF. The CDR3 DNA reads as TGCAGCGTTGATCGGTCCGGGACAGGTTATGGCTACACCTTC. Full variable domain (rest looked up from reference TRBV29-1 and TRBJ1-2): SAVISQKPSRDICQRGTSLTIQCQVDSQVTMMFWYRQQPGQSLTLIATANQGSEATYESGFVIDKFPISRPNLTFSTLTVSNMSPEDSSIYLCSVDRSGTGYGYTFGSGTRLTVV.